The sequence of this TCR beta chain was determined in a study of blood T cell repertoires in COVID-19. Across the study: Samples taken during acute and convalescent COVID-19 were collected in the United States, Italy and Spain. In each case, the material was cDNA or gDNA derived from T cells, B-cell-depleted T cells, or PBMCs.

V was pared by 5 bases and J by 11 bases, with 13 bases between. Germline V gene data show CDR1 as MDHEN and CDR2 as SYDVKM. The CDR3 loop spans 12 amino acids. Source study methods: Researchers report that nucleated cell counts were estimated from reference gene primer amplification. The table came from immunoSEQ multiplex PCR; TCRdb's copy has only in-frame clones and leaves some out. V and J calls plus clone size are reproduced from that table; the DNA served to infer D and trimming. The table has approximately 390,000 clones, about 90% seen once. The source of this sequence is a man younger than 35 with active or convalescent COVID-19. The sequenced material came from peripheral blood. The chain recombines TRBV28 with TRBJ2-1; possibly TRBD2 for D (6 bases). The CDR3 sequence: CASSLGLTQQFF. Written as DNA, the CDR3 is TGTGCCAGCAGTCTAGGACTAACCCAGCAGTTCTTC.